A single sample gave rise to the 25 T cell receptor beta chains below, sequenced in a study of PD-1 blockade in classical Hodgkin lymphoma. The data were produced by immunoSEQ multiplex PCR, yet TCRdb's version contains in-frame clones alone and is incomplete. The data show some 62,000 clones, with approximately 88% seen just once and about 12% held by the top ten. Each patient relapsed following autologous stem cell transplantation, and prior brentuximab vedotin exposure differed. The sample here was peripheral blood mononuclear cells (PBMCs), taken at baseline. The receptor set was obtained from a human donor with classical Hodgkin lymphoma.

The chain employs TRBV4-3 and TRBJ1-5; D call uncertain. Germline CDR1 is LGHNA and CDR2 is YSLEER. V was shortened by 5 bases and J by 0 bases, with 14 bases between the two germline ends. The CDR3 contains 16 residues. The CDR3 protein is CASSESIGFSNQPQHF. The CDR3 nucleotides read TGCGCCAGCAGCGAATCTATTGGGTTTAGCAATCAGCCCCAGCATTTT.

The rearrangement joins TRBV12-5 to TRBJ1-6; 7 nucleotides align to TRBD1. The V and J ends lost 0 bases and 10 bases, in that order; junction bases with no gene match: 12. CDR3 size: 17 residues. In germline, CDR1 is LGHNT, CDR2 FRNRAP. CDR3 sequence: CASGLVLNRQGNSPLHF. CDR3 DNA: TGTGCTAGTGGTTTGGTTCTTAATCGACAGGGTAACTCACCCCTCCACTTT. Drawing the rest from reference TRBV12-5 and TRBJ1-6, the complete variable domain is DARVTQTPRHKVTEMGQEVTMRCQPILGHNTVFWYRQTMMQGLELLAYFRNRAPLDDSGMPKDRFSAEMPDATLATLKIQPSEPRDSAVYFCASGLVLNRQGNSPLHFGNGTRLTVT.

The chain carries TRBV7-9 and TRBJ2-3; D not resolved. The ends were cut back, 5 bases at V and 5 bases at J, with 17 bases in the middle. The CDR3 is 15 amino acids. Germline CDR1 SEHNR, CDR2 FQNEAQ (reference sequence). For the CDR3, the DNA is TGTGCCAGCAGCCTAACTACCTCTCCGGGAGATACGCAGTATTTT. This codes for CASSLTTSPGDTQYF.

This clone has more than one count but fewer than ten. This chain links TRBV10-3 with TRBJ1-1; 8 positions match TRBD1. The V gene's germline CDR1 is ENHRY and CDR2 SYGVKD. J lost 6 bases, V lost 10 bases, and 10 bases had no gene match. The length of the CDR3 is 13 residues. The DNA for the CDR3 is TGTGCCAGCAGGGGGCGCAAGGAGGCTGAAGCTTTCTTT. Translation: CASRGRKEAEAFF.

This chain's CDR3 is CASSYRKFSGELFF. DNA of the CDR3: TGTGCCAGCAGTTATCGGAAATTTAGCGGGGAGCTGTTTTTT. The V gene is TRBV28, the J gene TRBJ2-2; D not certain. The V end lost 4 bases, the J end lost 7 bases, and 13 bases lay between the germline ends. CDR3 length equals 14 residues. Germline V gene lookup returns CDR1 MDHEN and CDR2 SYDVKM.

The rearrangement joins TRBV19 to TRBJ1-5; D is ambiguous. The CDR3 loop spans 15 amino acids. Germline CDR1 and CDR2: LNHDA and SQIVND (reference sequence). Between the trimmed V and J ends, which lost 3 bases and 2 bases, there was a span of 11 bases. The CDR3 protein is CASSMDLTRNQPQHF. In DNA, the CDR3 is TGTGCCAGTAGTATGGACCTGACCCGCAATCAGCCCCAGCATTTT. The full variable domain, rest sourced from reference TRBV19 and TRBJ1-5, is DGGITQSPKYLFRKEGQNVTLSCEQNLNHDAMYWYRQDPGQGLRLIYYSQIVNDFQKGDIAEGYSVSREKKESFPLTVTSAQKNPTAFYLCASSMDLTRNQPQHFGDGTRLSIL.

The J gene is TRBJ2-7, the V gene TRBV2; a weak D match, TRBD1 (6 bases). V dropped 0 bases and J dropped 0 bases, with 9 bases sitting between them. The germline CDR1 and CDR2 sequences are SNHLY and FYNNEI. This CDR3 comprises 15 residues. Written as DNA, the CDR3 is TGTGCCAGCAGTGAAGCTACAGGGACCTCCTACGAGCAGTACTTC. Its translation: CASSEATGTSYEQYF.

This clone was seen just once. The J gene is TRBJ1-1, the V gene TRBV2, with 9 bases identical to TRBD1. J lost 1 base, V lost 10 bases, and 7 bases had no gene match. The CDR3 totals 14 residues. Per germline, CDR1 SNHLY and CDR2 FYNNEI. This CDR3 reads CAIRQGGKNTEAFF. The CDR3 DNA reads TGTGCCATAAGACAGGGGGGGAAGAACACTGAAGCTTTCTTT.

CDR3 sequence (DNA): TGTGCCAGCAGCGACCAACAGGGGAACACCGGGGAGCTGTTTTTT. Residues: CASSDQQGNTGELFF. J is TRBJ2-2 and V is TRBV9; D perhaps matches TRBD1 (6 bases). Looked up from germline, CDR1 is SGDLS and CDR2 is YYNGEE. The CDR3 has 15 residues. V lost 3 bases, J lost 1 base, and 10 bases lay in between. Complete variable domain (other parts from reference TRBV9 and TRBJ2-2): DSGVTQTPKHLITATGQRVTLRCSPRSGDLSVYWYQQSLDQGLQFLIQYYNGEERAKGNILERFSAQQFPDLHSELNLSSLELGDSALYFCASSDQQGNTGELFFGEGSRLTVL.

This chain links TRBV29-1 with TRBJ1-1; a weak D match, TRBD1 (6 bases). The CDR3 has 13 amino acids. Germline-derived CDR1 and CDR2 are SQVTM and ANQGSEA. Between the trimmed V and J ends, which lost 6 bases and 4 bases, there was a span of 15 bases. This CDR3 is CSVVPGVITEAFF. The CDR3 DNA sequence: TGCAGCGTGGTCCCAGGGGTAATCACTGAAGCTTTCTTT.

This clone is categorized as large. The CDR3 coding sequence is TGTGCCAGTAGTGCGCTCCTCGGGGGGGCCTCTGAAGCTTTCTTT. As protein: CASSALLGGASEAFF. This sequence joins TRBV19 and TRBJ1-1, with D maybe TRBD1 (6 bases). Trimming shortened V by 5 bases and J by 6 bases, and 19 bases separated the two germline ends. The CDR3 has 15 residues. Germline-derived CDR1 and CDR2 are LNHDA and SQIVND (reference sequence).

The chain couples TRBV28 to TRBJ1-1, with TRBD1 matching over 7 bases. V trimming: 4 bases; J trimming: 6 bases; junction bases outside the gene matches: 11. The CDR3 covers 15 residues. CDR1 and CDR2 (germline): MDHEN, SYDVKM. The CDR3 reads CASSSHRGGDAEAFF. The CDR3 DNA sequence: TGTGCCAGCAGTTCCCACAGGGGAGGCGACGCTGAAGCTTTCTTT.

The chain employs TRBV7-9 and TRBJ1-2; D unresolved. Trimming pared 5 bases from V and 2 bases from J, leaving 18 bases between. This CDR3 has 16 amino acids. Per germline, CDR1 SEHNR and CDR2 FQNEAQ (reference sequence). The CDR3 DNA reads as TGTGCCAGCAGCCCGCCCGGCCCCACGGGAAACTATGGCTACACCTTC. Encoded protein: CASSPPGPTGNYGYTF.

The V gene is TRBV28, the J gene TRBJ2-7; D ambiguous. This CDR3 contains 14 residues. Germline CDR1 is MDHEN and CDR2 is SYDVKM. Trimming took 2 bases from V and 3 from J, leaving 11 bases between them. The CDR3 protein is CASSLQAVGYEQYF. The CDR3 nucleotides read TGTGCCAGCAGTTTACAGGCAGTTGGCTACGAGCAGTACTTC.

The chain recombines TRBV6-1 with TRBJ2-7, with D uncertain. There are 13 residues in the CDR3. Germline V gene lookup returns CDR1 MNHNS and CDR2 SASEGT. V was pared by 3 bases and J by 2 bases, with 8 bases between. As DNA, the CDR3 is TGTGCCAGCAGTGATGTCGGTACCTACGAGCAGTACTTC. Translated, it gives CASSDVGTYEQYF.

This chain links TRBV4-2 with TRBJ2-1; D uncertain. With 1 base removed from V and 5 bases from J, the gap between germline ends came to 15 bases. This CDR3 region has 16 residues. Germline loops: CDR1 LGHNA, CDR2 YNFKEQ. DNA of the CDR3: TGTGCCAGCAGCCAAGCTGCGCCGCGGCCCGACAATGAGCAGTTCTTC. As protein: CASSQAAPRPDNEQFF.

Points on this clone: The sample has other DNA sequences that encode this CDR3 too. The rearrangement joins TRBV11-2 to TRBJ2-7; D is unresolved. The CDR3 sequence is 12 residues long. Trimming left V 1 base short and J 4 bases short, with 5 bases between. Germline assignment: CDR1 SGHAT and CDR2 FQNNGV. This CDR3 reads CASSLGVYEQYF. The CDR3 DNA sequence: TGTGCCAGCAGCTTAGGGGTTTACGAGCAGTACTTC.

The gene calls are TRBV6-6 and TRBJ2-5; 8 bases fit TRBD1. Per the germline V gene, CDR1 is MNHNY and CDR2 is SVGAGI (reference sequence). CDR3 length equals 13 residues. The junction had 5 bases not matched to a gene; V was cut back by 7 bases and J by 4 bases. The CDR3 DNA sequence: TGTGCCAGCACTAAAGACAGGGGAGAGACCCAGTACTTC. Translated, it gives CASTKDRGETQYF.

V gene TRBV4-3 combines with J gene TRBJ1-3; tentatively, D is TRBD1 (6 bases). V was pared by 0 bases and J by 2 bases, with 11 bases between. CDR3 length: 16 residues. Per germline, CDR1 LGHNA and CDR2 YSLEER. The CDR3 DNA reads as TGCGCCAGCAGCCAAGATAGTCGGGGGCCTGGAAACACCATATATTTT. It specifies CASSQDSRGPGNTIYF.

The chain combines TRBV18 with TRBJ2-7; TRBD2 agrees at 7 bases. This CDR3 comprises 14 residues. The J segment lost 5 bases and the V segment lost 6 bases, leaving 10 bases of the junction unmatched. Germline lookup yields CDR1 KGHSH and CDR2 LQKENI. DNA for the CDR3: TGTGCCAGCTCCCCGTTGGGGGGGGGAGACGAGCAGTACTTC. As protein: CASSPLGGGDEQYF. The whole variable domain, filled in from reference TRBV18 and TRBJ2-7, reads NAGVMQNPRHLVRRRGQEARLRCSPMKGHSHVYWYRQLPEEGLKFMVYLQKENIIDESGMPKERFSAEFPKEGPSILRIQQVVRGDSAAYFCASSPLGGGDEQYFGPGTRLTVT.

CDR3 bases: TGTGCCAGCAGTACATTGGGGGGTGGCGAGACCCAGTACTTC. Protein sequence: CASSTLGGGETQYF. This sequence joins TRBV27 and TRBJ2-5, with D possibly TRBD2 on 6 matching bases. Germline-derived CDR1 and CDR2 are MNHEY and SMNVEV (reference sequence). V lost 5 bases to trimming and J lost 5 bases, with 15 bases between them. CDR3 length equals 14 residues.

V gene TRBV12-5 combines with J gene TRBJ2-2; 8 nucleotides align to TRBD1. The germline V gene has CDR1 LGHNT and CDR2 FRNRAP. The CDR3 is 17 amino acids. The V gene end was trimmed by 0 bases and the J gene end by 3 bases; junction bases not matched to a gene: 6. CDR3 nucleotide sequence: TGTGCTAGTGGTTTGGTATTGCAGGGGGCTGACACCGGGGAGCTGTTTTTT. This encodes CASGLVLQGADTGELFF.

The chain is built from TRBV4-3 and TRBJ2-7; D is undetermined. The CDR3 runs to 15 residues. Germline V gives CDR1 LGHNA, CDR2 YSLEER. V gave up 4 bases and J gave up 0 bases, with 13 bases separating them. The CDR3 protein is CASSLVDGSSYEQYF. For the CDR3, the DNA is TGCGCCAGCAGCCTCGTCGACGGAAGCTCCTACGAGCAGTACTTC.

The rearrangement links TRBV5-1 to TRBJ1-2, with TRBD1 as a possible D gene (5 bases). Germline loops: CDR1 SGHRS, CDR2 YFSETQ. The CDR3 sequence is 14 residues long. V lost 4 bases, J lost 0 bases, and 10 bases lay in between. The CDR3, as DNA: TGCGCCAGCAGCCAGGGAGACTCTAACTATGGCTACACCTTC. Amino acid sequence: CASSQGDSNYGYTF. The full variable domain, completed using reference TRBV5-1 and TRBJ1-2, is KAGVTQTPRYLIKTRGQQVTLSCSPISGHRSVSWYQQTPGQGLQFLFEYFSETQRNKGNFPGRFSGRQFSNSRSEMNVSTLELGDSALYLCASSQGDSNYGYTFGSGTRLTVV.

The CDR3 sequence: CASSVGGQDFYEQYF. The CDR3 coding sequence is TGTGCCAGCAGCGTGGGAGGACAGGACTTCTACGAGCAGTACTTC. The V gene is TRBV9, the J gene TRBJ2-7; possible D gene TRBD1, 7 bases. Trimming took off 2 bases at V and 3 bases at J, with 15 bases between the two ends. From germline, CDR1 is SGDLS and CDR2 YYNGEE. The CDR3 contains 15 residues.